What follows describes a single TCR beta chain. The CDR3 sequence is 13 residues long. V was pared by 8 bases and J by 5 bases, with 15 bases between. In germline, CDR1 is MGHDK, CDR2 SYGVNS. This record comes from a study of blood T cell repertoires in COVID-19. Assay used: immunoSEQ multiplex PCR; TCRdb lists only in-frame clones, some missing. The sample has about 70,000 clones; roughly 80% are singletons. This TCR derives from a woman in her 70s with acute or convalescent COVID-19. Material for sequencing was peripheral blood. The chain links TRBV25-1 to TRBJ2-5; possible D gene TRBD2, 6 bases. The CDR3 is CASGQGGAETQYF. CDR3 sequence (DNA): TGTGCCAGCGGGCAGGGAGGTGCGGAGACCCAGTACTTC.